This passage covers 27 T cell receptor beta chains from one sample sequenced in a study of cytomegalovirus exposure and HLA in healthy donors. The PCR employed 60 Vbeta primers together with 13 Jbeta primers. The data were produced by immunoSEQ multiplex PCR, yet TCRdb's version contains in-frame clones alone and is incomplete. Of about 150,000 clones listed, approximately 70% were seen once; the top ten hold around 1.9%. Material for sequencing was PBMCs. These TCRs come from a woman aged 60-70 years in good health and CMV-seropositive.

The chain joins TRBV5-4 to TRBJ1-1; 7 bases are shared with TRBD1. This CDR3 has 14 amino acids. Germline V gene sequence: CDR1 SGHNT, CDR2 YYREEE (reference sequence). After removal of 2 bases from V and 4 bases from J, the junction contained 5 bases not matched to a gene. CDR3: CASSFTEGATEAFF. The CDR3 DNA follows: TGTGCCAGCAGCTTTACTGAGGGGGCCACTGAAGCTTTCTTT.

This clone has only a few counts. The chain uses TRBV7-2 and TRBJ2-7; possibly TRBD1 for D (5 bases). The CDR3 loop spans 15 amino acids. Germline CDR1 is SGHTA and CDR2 is FQGNSA. V shed 1 base and J shed 2 bases, with 12 bases lying between them. As DNA, the CDR3 is TGTGCCAGCAGCTTAGTAGGGGCCAGGACCTACGAGCAGTACTTC. Amino acids: CASSLVGARTYEQYF.

The chain uses TRBV2 and TRBJ2-7; D is perhaps TRBD1 (7 bases). The V and J ends lost 6 bases and 9 bases respectively, with 12 bases between them. This CDR3 region has 11 residues. CDR1 and CDR2 (germline): SNHLY, FYNNEI. The CDR3 protein is CASSPGGTQYF. The CDR3 region has the DNA TGTGCCAGCAGCCCAGGGGGGACGCAGTACTTC.

The chain has TRBV9 and TRBJ2-5; 8 nucleotides align to TRBD2. V lost 4 bases to trimming and J lost 4 bases; unmatched junction nucleotides: 12. This CDR3 region has 16 residues. CDR1 and CDR2 (germline): SGDLS, YYNGEE. The CDR3 sequence is CASSPFSGGPGETQYF. The CDR3 nucleotides are TGTGCCAGCAGCCCCTTTTCGGGAGGGCCGGGAGAGACCCAGTACTTC. The variable domain in full, with the rest retrieved from reference TRBV9 and TRBJ2-5, is DSGVTQTPKHLITATGQRVTLRCSPRSGDLSVYWYQQSLDQGLQFLIQYYNGEERAKGNILERFSAQQFPDLHSELNLSSLELGDSALYFCASSPFSGGPGETQYFGPGTRLLVL.

CDR3 loop: CASSPRDRGVYEQYF. CDR3 nucleotides: TGTGCCAGCAGCCCCCGGGACAGGGGTGTCTACGAGCAGTACTTC. V usage is TRBV4-2 and J usage is TRBJ2-7; 10 nucleotides match TRBD1. The length of the CDR3 is 15 residues. Trimming removed 4 bases from V and 3 bases from J; junction bases left unmatched: 6. Per the germline V gene, CDR1 is LGHNA and CDR2 is YNFKEQ.

The chain employs TRBV2 and TRBJ2-1; no clear D. The CDR3 is 10 residues long. Germline V gene sequence: CDR1 SNHLY, CDR2 FYNNEI. V was cut by 6 bases and J by 10 bases, with 7 bases left in between. The chain's CDR3 is CASRQREQFF. In nucleotides, the CDR3 is TGTGCCAGCAGACAAAGAGAGCAGTTCTTC.

This clone was found a few times. This chain uses TRBV5-1 with TRBJ1-5, with no clear D. V lost 6 bases, J lost 0 bases, and 13 bases lay in between. The CDR3 totals 15 residues. Germline V gene lookup returns CDR1 SGHRS and CDR2 YFSETQ. Here the CDR3 DNA reads TGCGCCAGCAAAACAACAATTGATAGCAATCAGCCCCAGCATTTT. Translated: CASKTTIDSNQPQHF.

V gene TRBV28 combines with J gene TRBJ1-2; D not certain. Germline V gives CDR1 MDHEN, CDR2 SYDVKM. Trimming stripped 2 bases from V and 0 bases from J, with 4 bases between. The CDR3 consists of 13 residues. This CDR3 reads CASSLRANYGYTF. In DNA form, the CDR3 reads TGTGCCAGCAGTTTACGAGCTAACTATGGCTACACCTTC.

The rearrangement joins TRBV19 to TRBJ1-5; D call uncertain. Germline CDR1 LNHDA, CDR2 SQIVND (reference sequence). The CDR3 is 13 amino acids. Trimming removed 3 bases at V and 5 bases at J, with 8 bases between. The CDR3, as DNA: TGTGCCAGTAGTATGCGAGGTGATCAGCCCCAGCATTTT. Protein product: CASSMRGDQPQHF.

The chain joins TRBV2 to TRBJ2-1; 11 bases align to TRBD2. This CDR3 is built from 15 residues. Trimming at V came to 5 bases and at J to 4 bases, leaving 4 bases not matched to a gene. CDR1 and CDR2 (germline): SNHLY, FYNNEI. CDR3 in amino acids: CASSRLAGRYNEQFF. The CDR3 region has the DNA TGTGCCAGCAGTCGACTAGCGGGACGATACAATGAGCAGTTCTTC.

The V gene is TRBV20-1, the J gene TRBJ1-1; 8 nucleotides line up with TRBD1. The CDR3 runs 11 residues. Germline V gene sequence: CDR1 DFQATT, CDR2 SNEGSKA (reference sequence). V gave up 6 bases and J gave up 7 bases; unmatched junction bases: 4. CDR3 in amino acids: CSAWTGIEAFF. CDR3 DNA: TGCAGTGCCTGGACAGGGATTGAAGCTTTCTTT.

This clone was seen a handful of times. The rearrangement uses TRBV12-5 and TRBJ2-7; 8 bases match TRBD1. Trimming cost V 7 bases and J 8 bases; bases outside gene matches: 10. The CDR3 totals 13 residues. CDR1 and CDR2 from the germline V gene are LGHNT and FRNRAP. The CDR3 reads CASAQGAVDKQYF. The CDR3 DNA reads as TGTGCTAGTGCTCAGGGGGCTGTAGACAAGCAGTACTTC.

This sequence joins TRBV29-1 and TRBJ2-3; 8 bases agree with TRBD2. The CDR3 extends over 15 amino acids. Per germline, CDR1 SQVTM and CDR2 ANQGSEA. The V segment lost 1 base and the J segment 3 bases; nucleotides outside the gene matches: 6. The DNA of the CDR3 is TGCAGCGTTGAAGTGAGGACTAGCTTGACAGATACGCAGTATTTT. Translating it yields CSVEVRTSLTDTQYF.

The chain recombines TRBV6-6 with TRBJ1-1; unclear D gene. V was clipped by 8 bases and J by 8 bases, with 12 bases between them. The germline V gene has CDR1 MNHNY and CDR2 SVGAGI (reference sequence). The CDR3 contains 11 residues. The CDR3 nucleotides read TGTGCCAGCTTCCTGAGGAGAGAAGCTTTCTTT. It yields the protein CASFLRREAFF.

The chain uses TRBV6-1 and TRBJ2-3; 9 bases are shared with TRBD2. J was trimmed by 2 bases and V by 7 bases; bases with no gene match: 7. The CDR3 runs to 15 residues. Germline CDR1 reads MNHNS; CDR2 reads SASEGT. CDR3 DNA: TGTGCCAGCATGGAGACTAGCGGACTCACAGATACGCAGTATTTT. It is translated as CASMETSGLTDTQYF.

The chain couples TRBV30 to TRBJ2-7; D is uncertain. From germline, CDR1 is GTSNPN and CDR2 SVGIG (reference sequence). The germline V and J ends were trimmed by 0 bases and 1 base, with 10 bases remaining between them. The CDR3 contains 14 residues. CDR3 region: CAWSVSPLSYEQYF. For the CDR3, the DNA is TGTGCCTGGAGTGTATCGCCCCTATCCTACGAGCAGTACTTC.

J is TRBJ2-7 and V is TRBV27; 7 bases match TRBD2. The CDR3 spans 14 residues. CDR1 and CDR2 from the germline V gene are MNHEY and SMNVEV (reference sequence). Germline trimming cut 6 bases from V and 6 bases from J; bases unmatched to any gene: 11. The CDR3 is CASRMEGRAGEQYF. The CDR3 DNA is TGTGCCAGCAGGATGGAGGGGAGGGCGGGCGAGCAGTACTTC.

The genes are TRBV19 and TRBJ1-2; D is uncertain. Germline-derived CDR1 and CDR2 are LNHDA and SQIVND (reference sequence). V was pared by 8 bases and J by 8 bases, with 21 bases between. The CDR3 runs to 14 residues. The CDR3 DNA sequence: TGTGCCAGTGGCGGCGAGGGAGGATCGGGGGGCTACACCTTC. It encodes CASGGEGGSGGYTF.

The CDR3 coding sequence is TGTGCCAGCAGCCAAGTGGGCAGCTCCAGCTCCTACAATGAGCAGTTCTTC. Its translation: CASSQVGSSSSYNEQFF. The chain links TRBV14 to TRBJ2-1; no reliable D call. Looked up from germline, CDR1 is SGHDN and CDR2 is FVKESK. V gave up 1 base and J gave up 0 bases, with 13 bases separating them. This CDR3 has 17 residues.

The CDR3 DNA reads as TGTGCCAGTAGACGGACCGGGACAGGGGAAAACACCATATATTTT. Translating gives CASRRTGTGENTIYF. The chain carries TRBV19 and TRBJ1-3, with 10 bases matching TRBD1. This CDR3 comprises 15 residues. Germline trimming cut 6 bases from V and 6 bases from J; bases unmatched to any gene: 8. The germline V gene has CDR1 LNHDA and CDR2 SQIVND (reference sequence).

In its sample, this clone was seen a few times. The V gene is TRBV10-3, the J gene TRBJ2-7, with 7 bases matching TRBD1. Trimming removed 10 bases from V and 0 bases from J; junction bases left unmatched: 6. Germline V gives CDR1 ENHRY, CDR2 SYGVKD. The CDR3 runs 13 residues. The CDR3 spells CATRQGNSYEQYF. In DNA form, the CDR3 reads TGTGCCACTCGACAGGGCAACTCCTACGAGCAGTACTTC.

A few counts support this clone. The chain links TRBV19 to TRBJ2-3, with TRBD2 matching over 7 bases. The CDR3 extends over 15 amino acids. V was clipped by 7 bases and J by 0 bases; unmatched bases: 7. Germline V lookup: CDR1 LNHDA, CDR2 SQIVND (reference sequence). Written as DNA, the CDR3 is TGTGCCAGTATTCCCCTCGGGGGGAGCACAGATACGCAGTATTTT. Protein: CASIPLGGSTDTQYF.

V and J are TRBV6-6 and TRBJ2-3, with D perhaps TRBD2 (6 bases). This CDR3 spans 15 amino acids. V lost 6 bases to trimming and J lost 1 base, with 14 bases between them. Germline CDR1 MNHNY, CDR2 SVGAGI (reference sequence). The chain's CDR3 is CASRRGLTGTDTQYF. CDR3 coding DNA: TGTGCCAGCAGGAGGGGACTTACCGGCACAGATACGCAGTATTTT.

The rearrangement joins TRBV28 to TRBJ1-2; D perhaps matches TRBD1 (6 bases). This CDR3 is built from 15 residues. V shed 3 bases and J shed 0 bases, with 11 bases lying between them. CDR1 is MDHEN, CDR2 SYDVKM, per germline. CDR3 residues: CASSFLTGANYGYTF. The CDR3 DNA is TGTGCCAGCAGTTTCCTGACAGGCGCTAACTATGGCTACACCTTC.

The chain couples TRBV5-1 to TRBJ2-3; TRBD2 matches 8 bases. Trimming at V came to 5 bases and at J to 5 bases, leaving 10 bases not matched to a gene. The germline gives CDR1 SGHRS, CDR2 YFSETQ. This CDR3 region has 15 residues. The DNA for the CDR3 is TGCGCCAGCAGTCGGGGGGGCGGACAAGGAGATACGCAGTATTTT. This encodes CASSRGGGQGDTQYF. The whole variable domain, filled in from reference TRBV5-1 and TRBJ2-3, reads KAGVTQTPRYLIKTRGQQVTLSCSPISGHRSVSWYQQTPGQGLQFLFEYFSETQRNKGNFPGRFSGRQFSNSRSEMNVSTLELGDSALYLCASSRGGGQGDTQYFGPGTRLTVL.

This sequence joins TRBV9 and TRBJ2-2; 7 positions agree with TRBD1. J gave up 5 bases and V 4 bases, and 2 bases lay outside the gene matches. Per the germline V gene, CDR1 is SGDLS and CDR2 is YYNGEE. The CDR3 extends over 13 amino acids. This CDR3 reads CASSPQGTGELFF. CDR3 in DNA: TGTGCCAGCAGCCCACAGGGGACCGGGGAGCTGTTTTTT.

The chain recombines TRBV5-6 with TRBJ2-2; D is unresolved. The CDR3 has 14 amino acids. Trimming pared 2 bases from V and 4 bases from J, leaving 9 bases between. Looked up from germline, CDR1 is SGHDT and CDR2 is YYEEEE. The CDR3 loop reads CASSFGELTGELFF. As DNA, the CDR3 is TGTGCCAGCAGCTTTGGAGAACTCACCGGGGAGCTGTTTTTT.